This T cell receptor beta chain was sequenced during a study of cytomegalovirus exposure and HLA in healthy donors. Study results and caveats: Investigators reported under 200 TCR beta chains as tied to cytomegalovirus. Exclusion applied to some V segments, including TRBV6-2 and TRBV6-3, as they were indistinguishable.

The germline V gene has CDR1 SNHLY and CDR2 FYNNEI. The CDR3 covers 14 residues. Trimming removed 7 bases from V and 6 bases from J; junction bases left unmatched: 9. As concerns this clone: Its antigen is as yet unknown.

The primer mix had 60 Vbeta and 13 Jbeta primers. Repertoires were generated with immunoSEQ multiplex PCR, while TCRdb's copy carries only in-frame clones and drops some. This table has more than 200,000 clones, roughly 80% appearing once. The specimen was PBMCs. The TCR sequence derives from a girl aged 2 to 10 in good health and CMV-seronegative. V and J are TRBV2 and TRBJ2-1; TRBD2 matches 7 bases. CDR3 DNA sequence: TGTGCCAGCACGCCTGAGGGCGGGGGCAATGAGCAGTTCTTC. It codes for CASTPEGGGNEQFF.